The text below deals with one T cell receptor (beta chain). This clonotype was recorded a few times. The antigen it binds to is not known. No qualities accompany the bases; no much larger clone lies one base away. RNA was extracted from bulk unsorted tissue and checked for quality with a NanoDrop ND-1000 and an Agilent 2100. The donors were newly diagnosed lung cancer patients admitted for thoracic surgery in China from August to November 2014 who had not received prior chemotherapy. Anyone who had undergone radiotherapy or chemotherapy before, or who had another cancer at the same time, was left out of the study. Surgical tissue pieces of about 1-2.3 cm3 were preserved in RNAlater solution and were kept at -80 degrees C until use. Per the germline V gene, LGHNA is the CDR1 and YNFKEQ is the CDR2. Including cysteine and phenylalanine, the CDR3 has 13 amino acids. Only the CDR3 DNA is retained, 39 bases long and in frame from the first base. The V and J ends are trimmed by 1 base and 7 bases, leaving 11 bases between them.

Library construction relied on multiplex PCR. For sequencing, an Illumina HiSeq 2500 was employed. TCRbeta libraries were constructed through three rounds of nested PCR with primers (Table S4) according to protocols modified from ARM-PCR. PCR products of 200-500 bp were gel-excised and purified with the QIAquick gel extraction kit before sequencing. The paper's processing steps were these. Reads were cleaned with Trimmomatic, merged with FLASH into complete CDR3 sequences, and assigned to V(D)J germline segments with MiTCR. Clonal diversity was computed as the inverse Simpson's index with VDJtools. Productive reads were defined as in-frame sequences without a premature stop codon. Through fastp at Q25 and MiXCR, TCRdb rebuilt clones from the public reads, retaining in-frame beta chains. Duplicate CDR3 protein sequences are folded into a single record with the most common DNA and genes. Here the V and J calls rest on TCRdb's processing, not on the authors' analysis. The sample includes under 100,000 distinct CDR3 sequences, with around 59% observed a single time. Of the sample, roughly 15% falls within the top ten clones.

This sample was included in a study of tumor and adjacent non-tumor tissue in lung cancer (dated by TCRdb to the late 2010s). Turning to the overall study: Patients with adenocarcinoma (approximately 11), squamous cell carcinoma (2) and small cell lung cancer (1) were included in the cohort. The 15 enrolled patients, of whom around 10 were men and 5 were women, were aged about 31 to 85 years and were diagnosed with TNM stage I to III disease. In total, sequencing yielded 125,075,908 productive TCRbeta reads, which works out to an average of approximately 4 million reads per sample. The study compared bulk TCRbeta repertoires between lung tumor tissue and matched distant non-tumor lung tissue from over 12 lung cancer patients. TCRbeta CDR3 sequencing was performed on around 30 paired specimens, with one tumor sample and one normal lung sample collected per patient. On the study overall, not on this receptor specifically: Significantly higher TCR diversity was found in younger patients, and higher tumor TCR diversity was associated with shorter overall and disease-free survival. The sequencing platform is not named in the methods, and unique molecular identifiers are not mentioned. The top 100 clones accounted for a significantly larger cumulative portion of the repertoire in normal lung than in tumor tissue. Because peripheral blood was not sequenced, blood TCRbeta repertoires in the lung cancer patients of the study were not examined. Only around 14 patients were in the cohort, and the authors stated that larger samples and more detailed clinical data are needed. Tumor tissue showed significantly greater TCR diversity (inverse Simpson) than normal lung tissue (approximately 400 vs 170, P = 0.0075, Mann-Whitney U test).

This sequence originates from an older man with non-small cell lung cancer. Sequencing was carried out using lung tumor tissue. The chain uses TRBV4-2 and TRBJ2-7, with a tentative D gene TRBD1 over 6 matching bases. The DNA reads TGTGCCAGCAGCCAAGCTCTCAGGGGTGAGCAGTACTTC. This yields the protein CASSQALRGEQYF.